These 7 T cell receptor beta chains were sequenced from one sample in a study of CD4 and CD8 cells across lung adenocarcinoma regions. A single record per CDR3 protein comes from TCRdb applying MiXCR to the PCR reads. The sample has roughly 11,000 distinct CDR3 sequences; 53% are singletons. The material sequenced was CD8+ T cells from the center of a lung tumor. The receptors here all came from a female donor with lung adenocarcinoma. The CD4 and CD8 labels of this study may be unreliable.

The V gene is TRBV10-1, the J gene TRBJ1-1; possibly TRBD1 for D (5 bases). Trimming removed 6 bases from V and 4 bases from J, with 12 bases in between. Germline lookup yields CDR1 WNHNN and CDR2 SYGVQD (reference sequence). The CDR3 loop spans 13 amino acids. In DNA form, the CDR3 reads TGCGCCAGCAGCCCCGGGAGGGGCACTGAAGCTTTCTTT. This sequence encodes CASSPGRGTEAFF.

The chain links TRBV10-2 to TRBJ2-5; 8 bases are shared with TRBD2. Trimming removed 10 bases from V and 4 bases from J; junction bases left unmatched: 8. The CDR3 has 13 residues. The germline gives CDR1 WSHSY, CDR2 SAAADI. The CDR3 bases are TGCGCCACGGGCAGCGGGAGAGGAGAGACCCAGTACTTC. The encoded protein is CATGSGRGETQYF.

The chain combines TRBV6-1 with TRBJ2-1; 16 bases are a match to TRBD2. Near its end, the DNA agrees better with TRBJ2-5, so the J call may be wrong. The length of the CDR3 is 16 residues. The germline V gene has CDR1 MNHNS and CDR2 SASEGT. CDR3 DNA: TGTGCCAGCAGCGCCGGGACTAGCGGGGGGGGAGAGACCCAGTACTTC. Translated: CASSAGTSGGGETQYF.

This clonotype occurred a few times. This chain joins TRBV27 and TRBJ1-6, with 7 positions matching TRBD1. Unmatched junction bases numbered 4, after V lost 5 bases and J lost 3 bases. The CDR3 length is 15 residues. Germline-derived CDR1 and CDR2 are MNHEY and SMNVEV (reference sequence). The CDR3 DNA reads TGTGCCAGCAGTCCGGCAGGGGGCTATAATTCACCCCTCCACTTT. Its translation is CASSPAGGYNSPLHF.

This clonotype has just a few counts. The chain's CDR3 is CASSLRQGGYEQYF. CDR3 sequence (DNA): TGTGCCAGCAGCTTACGCCAGGGGGGATACGAGCAGTACTTC. The chain links TRBV7-6 to TRBJ2-1, with D perhaps TRBD1 (7 bases). The DNA end is more similar to TRBJ2-7, so the J call may be wrong. Germline V gene data show CDR1 as SGHVS and CDR2 as FNYEAQ. This CDR3 has 14 residues.

The rearrangement links TRBV14 to TRBJ2-7; 8 bases agree with TRBD1. Germline CDR1 is SGHDN and CDR2 is FVKESK. Unmatched junction bases numbered 5, after V lost 5 bases and J lost 2 bases. CDR3 length: 14 amino acids. CDR3 in DNA: TGTGCCAGCAGCGGACAGGGACTTACCTACGAGCAGTACTTC. Its protein product is CASSGQGLTYEQYF.

Only a few counts were recorded for this clonotype. The chain has TRBV6-4 and TRBJ2-3; 7 bases are a match to TRBD2. The germline V gene has CDR1 MRHNA and CDR2 SNTAGT. V gave up 3 bases and J gave up 1 base; unmatched junction bases: 4. The CDR3 runs to 15 residues. CDR3: CASSDPGLGTDTQYF. CDR3 DNA: TGTGCCAGCAGTGATCCAGGACTAGGCACAGATACGCAGTATTTT.